A selection of T cell receptor beta chains follows, all from one sample in a study of blood T cells in healthy people across ages. TCRdb passed the 5' RACE reads through MiXCR, listing each CDR3 protein once. The sample consists of 1.8 million or so distinct CDR3 sequences, about two fifths of them appearing once. The sample comprised blood. The receptor source for this set is a human donor in good health. Each CDR3 is given without its conserved first and last residue. The D gene is left open where the match is weak. A clone size is listed for some rows: how often the clone was seen (once, few, many), or a class if it is expanded.

D	V	size	CDR3
TRBD2	TRBV20-1	few	SAHGLAGVGEQY
-	TRBV15	few	ATSRGGGSRYSGANVLT
TRBD1	TRBV5-1	-	ASSCPKTTGIHGYT
TRBD1	TRBV20-1	-	STARQGAEQY
TRBD1	TRBV15	few	ATSIGEQGALETQY
-	TRBV7-2	many	ASSSPRGGRGRANYGYT
-	TRBV15	-	ATSRPSRKGGQPQH
-	TRBV6-5	-	ASSILQGVNYGYT
-	TRBV7-8	once	ASSLVGGAFGGYT
-	TRBV20-1	once	SARWVSGYEQY
TRBD2	TRBV20-1	-	SARGGSGPQF
-	TRBV20-1	few	SARDPPVYEQY
-	TRBV3-1	-	ASSALTGDTQY
-	TRBV11-2	-	ASSLLTAGNSPLH
-	TRBV14	-	ASSQLGEKLF
-	TRBV5-1	-	ASSPYGSGEQF
-	TRBV6-1	-	ASKQAGPYEQY
TRBD1	TRBV15	few	ATSSELPGGLYGYT
TRBD2	TRBV12-3/TRBV12-4	-	ASRRQTSGKETQY
-	TRBV11-2	-	ASSPMGLNTEAF
TRBD1	TRBV12-3/TRBV12-4	many	ASSRGTGGQPQH
-	TRBV7-6	-	ASSSPFERAPYEQY
-	TRBV15	once	ATRGDDDTGELF
TRBD1	TRBV2	-	ASSEAGTGGPRYEQY
TRBD2	TRBV9	-	ASSLGGLAEYNEQF
TRBD1	TRBV6-2/TRBV6-3	-	ASSLGRGLHEQY
-	TRBV11-2	-	ASSFSSDYQETQY
TRBD2	TRBV7-2	few	ASSSPRLTSGVSYNEQF
TRBD1	TRBV6-1	-	ASSDLFRQGAGEQF
-	TRBV25-1	few	ASRRDSEAYT